The T cell receptor (beta chain) described here comes from a study of T-cell memory formation after mild COVID-19. Findings of the study overall: The pre-infection memory compartment contained some responding clones, suggesting cross-reactive memory joined.

Constant-segment primers served in 5'RACE that generated TCR alpha and TCR beta cDNA libraries bearing sample barcodes and UMIs. TCRdb reprocessed the 5' RACE reads with MiXCR, giving one entry per CDR3 protein. This table holds tens of thousands of distinct CDR3 sequences, about 9.4% found once. This clonotype was counted between two and nine times. Its antigen remains unidentified. Trimming took 2 bases from V and 2 from J, leaving 11 bases between them. The germline V gene encodes CDR1 SGHVS and CDR2 FQNEAQ. The CDR3 contains 15 residues. This receptor was identified in a man younger than 30 who had mild COVID-19 (a few samples of this study predate the infection). Cell type and time point are not known. The specimen was PBMCs or a T cell subset sorted from them (not recorded which). The chain has TRBV7-8 and TRBJ2-3; D is unclear. CDR3 DNA sequence: TGTGCCAGCAGCTTAACAGCTTCCCTCACAGATACGCAGTATTTT. It is translated as CASSLTASLTDTQYF. Using reference TRBV7-8 and TRBJ2-3 for the parts outside the CDR3, the full variable domain is GAGVSQSPRYKVAKRGQDVALRCDPISGHVSLFWYQQALGQGPEFLTYFQNEAQLDKSGLPSDRFFAERPEGSVSTLKIQRTQQEDSAVYLCASSLTASLTDTQYFGPGTRLTVL.